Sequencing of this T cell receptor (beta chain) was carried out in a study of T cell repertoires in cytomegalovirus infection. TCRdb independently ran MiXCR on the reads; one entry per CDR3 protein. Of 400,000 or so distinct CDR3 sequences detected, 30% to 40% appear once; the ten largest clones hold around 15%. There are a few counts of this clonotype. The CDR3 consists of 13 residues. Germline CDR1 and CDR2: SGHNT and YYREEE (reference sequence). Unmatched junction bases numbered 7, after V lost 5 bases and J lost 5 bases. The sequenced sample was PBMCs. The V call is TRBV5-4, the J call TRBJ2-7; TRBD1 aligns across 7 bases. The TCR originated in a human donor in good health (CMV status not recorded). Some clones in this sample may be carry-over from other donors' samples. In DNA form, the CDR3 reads TGTGCCAGCAGGGAGACAGGGAATCACGAGCAGTACTTC. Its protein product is CASRETGNHEQYF.